Shown below are 15 T cell receptor beta chains from a single sample sequenced in a study of T cell responses to AZD1222 COVID-19 vaccine. Only in-frame clones appear in the TCRdb table, and some are missing; sequencing was by immunoSEQ multiplex PCR. The sample comprises about 270,000 clones, 94% of which are singletons, and roughly 0.5% rests with the top ten. The starting material was peripheral blood, obtained 28 days after the second AZD1222 dose. These receptor sequences come from an adult who received the AZD1222 COVID-19 vaccine.

The chain carries TRBV5-4 and TRBJ1-1; a weak D match, TRBD1 (6 bases). Trimming pared 10 bases from V and 2 bases from J, leaving 18 bases between. The CDR3 is 14 amino acids. The germline gives CDR1 SGHNT, CDR2 YYREEE (reference sequence). CDR3 nucleotides: TGTGCCGGAGTGGTTCGGGGGCACAACACTGAAGCTTTCTTT. Its protein product is CAGVVRGHNTEAFF.

The rearrangement uses TRBV9 and TRBJ1-1, with D perhaps TRBD1 (5 bases). This CDR3 is 13 amino acids long. Germline V gene sequence: CDR1 SGDLS, CDR2 YYNGEE. Trimming removed 3 bases from V and 5 bases from J, with 11 bases in between. CDR3 nucleotide sequence: TGTGCCAGCAGCGCCGACAGTGGTACTGAAGCTTTCTTT. Translation: CASSADSGTEAFF. Supplemented by reference TRBV9 and TRBJ1-1, the full variable domain reads DSGVTQTPKHLITATGQRVTLRCSPRSGDLSVYWYQQSLDQGLQFLIQYYNGEERAKGNILERFSAQQFPDLHSELNLSSLELGDSALYFCASSADSGTEAFFGQGTRLTVV.

A note on this clone: This likely comes from a read error, as the CDR3 has no conserved phenylalanine or tryptophan at its end. The DNA is left out, because the CDR3 cannot be placed on it with certainty; the CDR3 is given as TCRdb lists it. The chain couples TRBV12-5 to TRBJ1-6. CDR1 and CDR2 (germline): LGHNT, FRNRAP. A total of 10 residues make up the CDR3, ends included. The CDR3 region is CASGSDRDPI.

V and J are TRBV7-2 and TRBJ1-6, with a possible D match to TRBD1 (5 bases). This CDR3 contains 16 residues. The germline V and J ends were trimmed by 0 bases and 9 bases, with 15 bases remaining between them. Germline CDR1 SGHTA, CDR2 FQGNSA. In nucleotides, the CDR3 is TGTGCCAGCAGCTTAGCGTCGGGGGGGAACCTTTCACCCCTCCACTTT. Translating gives CASSLASGGNLSPLHF.

The chain has TRBV29-1 and TRBJ2-7, with no clear D. V lost 7 bases to trimming and J lost 7 bases, with 20 bases between them. CDR1 and CDR2 from the germline V gene are SQVTM and ANQGSEA. The CDR3 has 13 amino acids. CDR3 in amino acids: CSAGSQAMGEQYF. CDR3 sequence (DNA): TGCAGCGCCGGCAGTCAGGCCATGGGGGAGCAGTACTTC.

The rearrangement joins TRBV4-1 to TRBJ1-5, with a possible D match to TRBD1 (5 bases). V shed 2 bases and J shed 4 bases, with 12 bases lying between them. CDR3 length: 15 residues. Germline assignment: CDR1 MGHRA and CDR2 YSYEKL. CDR3 bases: TGCGCCAGCAGCCAATTGGGACTCTTGAATCAGCCCCAGCATTTT. This gives the protein CASSQLGLLNQPQHF.

This chain joins TRBV10-3 and TRBJ2-7, with 8 nucleotides matching TRBD1. V was clipped by 8 bases and J by 2 bases; unmatched bases: 11. The V gene's germline CDR1 is ENHRY and CDR2 SYGVKD. CDR3 length: 15 residues. The chain's CDR3 is CAIRPQDRAPYEQYF. The CDR3 bases are TGTGCCATCCGCCCTCAGGACAGGGCGCCCTACGAGCAGTACTTC.

The chain joins TRBV10-1 to TRBJ2-7; 10 bases agree with TRBD2. Trimming cost V 6 bases and J 1 base; bases outside gene matches: 6. The CDR3 is 15 residues long. Per germline, CDR1 WNHNN and CDR2 SYGVQD (reference sequence). CDR3 sequence (DNA): TGCGCCAGCAGCGGGGGAGCGGGGGGGTCCTACGAGCAGTACTTC. As protein: CASSGGAGGSYEQYF.

The rearrangement joins TRBV5-1 to TRBJ1-3, with no clear D. With 4 bases removed from V and 4 bases from J, the gap between germline ends came to 21 bases. CDR1 and CDR2 from the germline V gene are SGHRS and YFSETQ. The CDR3 runs to 17 residues. CDR3 in DNA: TGCGCCAGCAGCAACGAACCGACCTTCACTCCGGGAAACACCATATATTTT. As protein: CASSNEPTFTPGNTIYF.

As for this clone: A junction boundary mismatches the germline segment, possibly from a read error. The chain is built from TRBV5-1 and TRBJ1-2; D remains unclear. Germline V CDR1 and CDR2: SGHRS, YFSETQ. There are 12 residues in the CDR3. Written as DNA, the CDR3 is TGCGCCAGCAGATTGGGCTCTGGGGGCTACACCTTC. The encoded protein is CASRLGSGGYTF.

The genes are TRBV2 and TRBJ2-2, with D possibly being TRBD2 (5 bases). The CDR3 covers 12 residues. Germline V gives CDR1 SNHLY, CDR2 FYNNEI. V was shortened by 7 bases and J by 3 bases, with 6 bases between the two germline ends. The CDR3 loop is CASTGDTGELFF. CDR3 in DNA: TGTGCCAGCACCGGGGACACCGGGGAGCTGTTTTTT.

The chain recombines TRBV7-2 with TRBJ2-5; 13 bases match TRBD2. Germline V gene data show CDR1 as SGHTA and CDR2 as FQGNSA. Trimming removed 0 bases from V and 5 bases from J; junction bases left unmatched: 15. The CDR3 is made up of 20 amino acids. CDR3 DNA: TGTGCCAGCAGCTTAGCGCTTTTGACTAGCGGGAGGATCCCCCAGGAGACCCAGTACTTC. Protein: CASSLALLTSGRIPQETQYF.

This clone has more than one count but fewer than ten. V usage is TRBV7-9 and J usage is TRBJ1-2, with D uncertain. V was pared by 2 bases and J by 8 bases, with 6 bases between. Germline lookup yields CDR1 SEHNR and CDR2 FQNEAQ (reference sequence). The CDR3 is 11 amino acids. The CDR3 DNA follows: TGTGCCAGCAGCTTATCCAGCGGCTACACCTTC. This gives the protein CASSLSSGYTF.

In this sample, this clone is medium-sized. J is TRBJ1-6 and V is TRBV15; perhaps TRBD1 as D (5 bases). From germline, CDR1 is LNHNV and CDR2 YYDKDF (reference sequence). This CDR3 has 15 amino acids. The ends were cut back, 1 base at V and 7 bases at J, with 11 bases in the middle. The DNA for the CDR3 is TGTGCCACCAGCAGAGGGCTGGGGCCAAATTCACCCCTCCACTTT. This encodes CATSRGLGPNSPLHF.

The chain is built from TRBV28 and TRBJ2-7; D possibly corresponds to TRBD2 (6 bases). CDR3 length equals 13 residues. The germline V gene has CDR1 MDHEN and CDR2 SYDVKM. V lost 1 base and J lost 6, with 10 bases in between. The CDR3, as DNA: TGTGCCAGCAGTTTATTGGGGGAGGCCGAGCAGTACTTC. Amino acids: CASSLLGEAEQYF.